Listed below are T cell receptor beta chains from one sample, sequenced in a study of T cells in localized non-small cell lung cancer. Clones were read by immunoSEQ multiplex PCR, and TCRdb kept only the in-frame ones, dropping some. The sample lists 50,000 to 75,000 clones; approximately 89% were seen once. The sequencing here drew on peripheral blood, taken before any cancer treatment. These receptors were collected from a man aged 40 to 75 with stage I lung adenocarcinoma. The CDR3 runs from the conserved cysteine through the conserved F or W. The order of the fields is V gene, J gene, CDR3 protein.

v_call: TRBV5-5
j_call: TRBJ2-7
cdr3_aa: CASSLPGAGVYEQYF

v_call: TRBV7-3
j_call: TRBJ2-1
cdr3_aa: CASSRMSGTYNEQFF

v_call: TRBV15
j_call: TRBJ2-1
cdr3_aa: CATSRVETSMEFF

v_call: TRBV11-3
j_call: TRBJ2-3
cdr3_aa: CASSLRAGGGTDTQYF

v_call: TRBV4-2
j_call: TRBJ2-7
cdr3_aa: CASSPQVGDSGYEQYF

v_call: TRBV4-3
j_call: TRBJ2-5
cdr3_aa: CASSQVDRAGETQYF

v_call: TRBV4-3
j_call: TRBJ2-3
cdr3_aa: CASSQDVLAGTTDTQYF

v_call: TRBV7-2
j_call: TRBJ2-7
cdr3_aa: CASSFSYEQYF

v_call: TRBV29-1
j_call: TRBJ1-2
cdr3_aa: CSASDMEQNGYTF

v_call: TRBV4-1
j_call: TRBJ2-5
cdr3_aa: CASSQDPWETQYF

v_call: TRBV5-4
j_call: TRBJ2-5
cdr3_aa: CASSLEISQETQYF

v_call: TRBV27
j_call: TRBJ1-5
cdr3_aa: CASSLFPTGNQPQHF

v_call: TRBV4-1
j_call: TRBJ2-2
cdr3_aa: CASSETSGRLVGELFF

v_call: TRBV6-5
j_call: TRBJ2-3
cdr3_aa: CAGSYWGGRTDTQYF

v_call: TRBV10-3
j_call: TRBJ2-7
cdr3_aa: CAISESAFSSYEQYF

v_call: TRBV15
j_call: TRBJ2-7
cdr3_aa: CATSRDIVYEQYF

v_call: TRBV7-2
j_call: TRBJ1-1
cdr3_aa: CASSLVMAQNTEAFF

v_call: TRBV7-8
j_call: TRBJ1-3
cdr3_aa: CASSLAVQGRNTIYF

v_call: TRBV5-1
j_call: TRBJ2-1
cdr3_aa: CASSLGHNEQFF

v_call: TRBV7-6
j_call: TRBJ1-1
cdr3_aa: CASSLGRANTEAFF

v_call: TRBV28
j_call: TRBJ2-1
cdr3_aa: CASCREQGGNEQFF

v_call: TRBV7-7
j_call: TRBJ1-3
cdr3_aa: CASSPDSSGNTIYF

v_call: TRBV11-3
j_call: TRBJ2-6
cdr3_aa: CASSTQGAGANVLTF

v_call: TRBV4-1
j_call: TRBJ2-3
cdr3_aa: CASSQGRTDTQYF

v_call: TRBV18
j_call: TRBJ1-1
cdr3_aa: CASSPRHDGTEAFF

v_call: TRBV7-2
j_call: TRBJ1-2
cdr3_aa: CASSLAGPNYGYTF

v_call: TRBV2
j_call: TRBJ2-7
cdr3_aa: CASELGEQYF

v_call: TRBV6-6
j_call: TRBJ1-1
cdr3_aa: CASSYGHRNTEAFF

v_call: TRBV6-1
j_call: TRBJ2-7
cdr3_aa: CASSEWTGSREQYF

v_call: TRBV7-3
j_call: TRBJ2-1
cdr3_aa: CASSASTGDNEQFF

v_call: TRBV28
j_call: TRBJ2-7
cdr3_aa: CASRTPGQGGYEQYF

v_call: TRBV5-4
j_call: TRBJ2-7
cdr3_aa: CASSLAPASGTSSYEQYF

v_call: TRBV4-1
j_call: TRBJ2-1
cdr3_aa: CASSRVLAGGGSYNEQFF

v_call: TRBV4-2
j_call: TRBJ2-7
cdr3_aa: CASSQEGEMRYEQYF

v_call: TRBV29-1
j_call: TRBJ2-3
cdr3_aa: CSVRTHLRGTDTQYF

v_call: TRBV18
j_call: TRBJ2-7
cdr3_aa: CASSPRAGVAGTLDEQYF

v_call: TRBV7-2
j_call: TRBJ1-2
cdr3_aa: CASSPVASAARNYGYTF

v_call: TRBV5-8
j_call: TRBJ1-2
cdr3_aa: CASSLFLDRVEVGYTF

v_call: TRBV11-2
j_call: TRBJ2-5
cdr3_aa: CASSAGVGGQETQYF

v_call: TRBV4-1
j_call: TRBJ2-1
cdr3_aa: CASSQEKISYNEQFF

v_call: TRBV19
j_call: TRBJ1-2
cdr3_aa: CASSAKLIPGTGSAYDYGYTF

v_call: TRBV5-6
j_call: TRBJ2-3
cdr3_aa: CASSLQLSTDTQYF

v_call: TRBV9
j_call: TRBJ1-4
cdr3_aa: CASSSRPIQKRGANEKLFF